The source of this TCR beta chain is a study of OX40 agonist ivuxolimab in advanced cancers. In terms of the full investigation: The costimulatory receptor OX40 (CD134) was targeted by ivuxolimab, a fully human IgG2 agonistic monoclonal antibody. Partial responses occurred in three dose-escalation patients: two with cutaneous melanoma and one with hepatocellular carcinoma. Patients were allowed to have had prior anti-PD-1, anti-PD-L1 or anti-CTLA-4 therapy, and 40% of the dose-escalation patients had previously received checkpoint inhibitors. The paper reports the monotherapy dose-escalation portion (N of about 50 patients) of the phase I ivuxolimab trial. Intravenous ivuxolimab was administered to patients every 2 weeks at six dose levels: 0.01, 0.1, 0.3, 1.5, 3 and 10 mg/kg. Peripheral TCRbeta sequencing aimed to test whether ivuxolimab altered TCR sequence diversity and caused clonal T-cell expansion. Of the roughly 54 patients in dose escalation, some 20 had hepatocellular carcinoma, about 15 had melanoma, 9 had renal cell carcinoma and 9 had head and neck cancer. In the dose-escalation cohort, 75% to 90% of patients were male, and the mean age was roughly 60 years with a range of about 20 to 80.

Genomic DNA was isolated from the sorted cells so that the TCRbeta CDR3 region could be sequenced. TCRbeta CDR3 regions were sequenced using the immunoSEQ Assay. TCRdb took over this immuneACCESS table, retaining in-frame rearrangements with V and J assigned. Such tables are incomplete; in checked studies, under half of the missing clones stem from an unresolved V gene, and the remainder is unexplained. The sample contains roughly 62,000 clones, roughly 84% of them found a single time. In total, the top ten clones hold 2.4% of the sample. What the research found in general, with its limitations: At doses of 0.1 to 3.0 mg/kg, clonal expansion of both CD4+ and CD8+ blood T cells was observed from baseline to week 6. In partial responders in the 0.1-3.0 mg/kg groups, normalized peripheral clonal expansion was found to be among the lowest, especially among CD8+ T cells. After ivuxolimab, CD8+ T cells had more expanded clones than CD4+ T cells on average. Low levels of normalized T-cell clonal expansion were also shown by some nonresponding patients. The antigen specificity of the peripheral T cells that underwent clonal expansion was not determined.

About this clone: Its antigen remains undetermined. Per-base quality was not reported, and no clone a single base away is much larger than it.

There are 14 amino acids in the CDR3, from cysteine to phenylalanine inclusive. Only CDR3 DNA remains: 42 bases, in frame from the first base. The germline V gene (reference sequence) provides CDR1 LNHDA and CDR2 SQIVND. The trim is 4 bases for V and 3 bases for J, with a gap of 10 bases between the germline ends. The trial excluded patients who had a history of autoimmune disease or were on systemic immunosuppression. In every dose cohort, peripheral blood was drawn for TCR sequencing at baseline, cycle 4 day 1, and cycle 7 day 1. Samples were obtained from an open-label, multicenter, first-in-human phase I dose-escalation trial of ivuxolimab. Adults with locally advanced or metastatic melanoma, renal cell, hepatocellular, or head and neck squamous cell carcinoma were enrolled in the trial. Before TCR sequencing, CD4+ T cells and CD8+ T cells from peripheral blood were sorted into separate populations.

This specimen consisted of CD4+ or CD8+ T cells sorted from blood, obtained in a trial of the OX40 agonist ivuxolimab. The chain couples TRBV19 to TRBJ1-5, and TRBD1 may be the D gene, going by 6 matching bases. The TCR originated in an adult with an advanced solid tumor such as melanoma, head and neck, liver or kidney cancer. The DNA sequence is as follows: TGTGCCAGTAGTACCCGGGGGCCCAATCAGCCCCAGCATTTT. It encodes CASSTRGPNQPQHF.